This entry concerns a single T cell receptor beta chain. What it binds is not known. Sequenced with the Oncomine TCR Beta short-read assay was DNA taken from cultured CD4+ T cells. TCRdb recomputed calls from the PCR reads with MiXCR, one row per CDR3 protein. The data hold 22,000 or so distinct CDR3 sequences, with 43% observed a single time. This CDR3 is built from 14 residues. V was pared by 7 bases and J by 1 base, with 10 bases between. Germline CDR1 is MNHEY and CDR2 is SMNVEV (reference sequence). The treatment: approximately nine-day PBMC culture with coronavirus spike peptide pools or control peptides (ViraFEST assay). Antigen-specific T cell expansion with peptide pools preceded TCR sequencing in the ViraFEST approach. This sample was included in a study of vaccination and CD4 T cells after COVID-19. Findings and caveats of the study: A comparatively limited set of convalescent patients was examined, with no early post-infection timepoints. SARS-CoV-2-reactive clonotype medians increased from approximately 21 to 40, not significantly.

This chain uses TRBV27 with TRBJ2-2; possible D gene TRBD1, 5 bases. Sequenced: CD4+ T cells from blood, cultured in vitro. This clonotype was obtained from a human donor who had recovered from COVID-19. CDR3 residues: CASKVGRNTGELFF. CDR3 DNA: TGTGCCAGCAAAGTGGGGCGGAACACCGGGGAGCTGTTTTTT.